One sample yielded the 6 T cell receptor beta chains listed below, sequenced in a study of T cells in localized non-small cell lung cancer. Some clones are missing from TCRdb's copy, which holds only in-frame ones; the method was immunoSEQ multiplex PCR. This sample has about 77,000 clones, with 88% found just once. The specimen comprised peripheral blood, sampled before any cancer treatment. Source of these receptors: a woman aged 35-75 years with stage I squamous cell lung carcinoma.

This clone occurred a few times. The CDR3 bases are TGTGCCAGCAGCCCCCAAGGGCACTCACCCCTCCACTTT. Its translation: CASSPQGHSPLHF. V gene TRBV7-6 combines with J gene TRBJ1-6; no clear D gene. The CDR3 length is 13 residues. CDR1 SGHVS and CDR2 FNYEAQ come from the germline V gene. With 5 bases removed from V and 10 bases from J, the gap between germline ends came to 12 bases.

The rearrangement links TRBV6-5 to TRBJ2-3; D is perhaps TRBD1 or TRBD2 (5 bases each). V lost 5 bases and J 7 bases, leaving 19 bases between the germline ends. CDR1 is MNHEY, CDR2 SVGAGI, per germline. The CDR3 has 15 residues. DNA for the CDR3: TGTGCCAGCAGTCCTCTCCGGGACGGAGGTCATACGCAGTATTTT. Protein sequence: CASSPLRDGGHTQYF.

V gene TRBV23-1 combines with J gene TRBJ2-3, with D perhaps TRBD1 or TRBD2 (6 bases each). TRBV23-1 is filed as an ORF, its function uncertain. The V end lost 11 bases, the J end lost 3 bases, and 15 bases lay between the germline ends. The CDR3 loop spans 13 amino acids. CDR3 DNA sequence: TGCGCCCGAAGGGGGGTTAGGACAGATACGCAGTATTTT. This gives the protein CARRGVRTDTQYF.

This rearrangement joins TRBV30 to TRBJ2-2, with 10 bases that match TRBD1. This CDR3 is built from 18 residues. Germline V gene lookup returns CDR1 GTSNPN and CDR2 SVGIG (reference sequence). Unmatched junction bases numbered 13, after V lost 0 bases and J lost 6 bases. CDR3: CAWSVRLGDRGNAGELFF. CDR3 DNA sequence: TGTGCCTGGAGTGTGCGCCTAGGGGACAGGGGTAACGCCGGGGAGCTGTTTTTT.

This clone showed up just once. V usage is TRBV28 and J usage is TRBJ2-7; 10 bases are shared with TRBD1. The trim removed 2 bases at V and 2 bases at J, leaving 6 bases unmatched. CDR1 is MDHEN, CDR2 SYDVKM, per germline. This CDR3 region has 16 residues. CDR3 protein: CASSLRFGTGAYEQYF. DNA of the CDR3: TGTGCCAGCAGTTTACGGTTCGGGACAGGGGCCTACGAGCAGTACTTC.

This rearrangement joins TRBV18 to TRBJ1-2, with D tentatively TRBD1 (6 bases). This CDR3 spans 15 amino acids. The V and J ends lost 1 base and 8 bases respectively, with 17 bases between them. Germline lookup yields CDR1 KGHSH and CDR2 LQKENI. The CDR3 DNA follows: TGTGCCAGCTCACCACAGAATGGACAGTTAGGAGGCTACACCTTC. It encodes CASSPQNGQLGGYTF.